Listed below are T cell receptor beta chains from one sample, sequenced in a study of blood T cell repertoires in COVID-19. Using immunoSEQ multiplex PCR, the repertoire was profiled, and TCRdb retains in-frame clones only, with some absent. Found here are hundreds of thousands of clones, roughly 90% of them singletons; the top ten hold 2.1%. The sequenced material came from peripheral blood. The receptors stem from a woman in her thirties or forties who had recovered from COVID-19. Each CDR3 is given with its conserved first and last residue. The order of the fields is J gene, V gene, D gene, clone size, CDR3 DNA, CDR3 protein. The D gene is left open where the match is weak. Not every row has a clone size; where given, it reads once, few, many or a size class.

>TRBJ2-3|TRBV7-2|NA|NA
TGTGCCAGCAGCACTCAACCTAGCACCAGCACAGATACGCAGTATTTT
CASSTQPSTSTDTQYF
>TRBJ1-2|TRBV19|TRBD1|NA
TGTGCCAGTAGTATAGCTGGGACAGGGGGCTATGGCTACACCTTC
CASSIAGTGGYGYTF
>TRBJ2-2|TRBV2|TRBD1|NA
TGTGCCAGCAGTCGGGACAGTTCCCGTAACACCGGGGAGCTGTTTTTT
CASSRDSSRNTGELFF
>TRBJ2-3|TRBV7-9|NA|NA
TGTGCCAGCAGTTACCCACAGAACCCTTTTAGCACAGATACGCAGTATTTT
CASSYPQNPFSTDTQYF
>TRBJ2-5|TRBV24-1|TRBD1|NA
TGTGCCACCAGTGATTTGGGGACAGCTCAAGAGACCCAGTACTTC
CATSDLGTAQETQYF
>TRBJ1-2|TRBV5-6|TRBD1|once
TGTGCCAGCAGCTTGAGGGGGCGGGGTAACTATGGCTACACCTTC
CASSLRGRGNYGYTF
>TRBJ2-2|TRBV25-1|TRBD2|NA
TGTGCCAGCAGTGAGCGGACTAGCGGGAACACCGGGGAGCTGTTTTTT
CASSERTSGNTGELFF
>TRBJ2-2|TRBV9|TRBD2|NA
TGTGCCAGCAGCGTAGCGGCGGGAGGGAACACCGGGGAGCTGTTTTTT
CASSVAAGGNTGELFF
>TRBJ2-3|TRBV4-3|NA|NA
TGCGCCAGCAGCCAAGATTACTACACCACAGATACGCAGTATTTT
CASSQDYYTTDTQYF
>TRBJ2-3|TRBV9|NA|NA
TGTGCCAGCAGCCAGGGTAGAGGTACGCAGTATTTT
CASSQGRGTQYF
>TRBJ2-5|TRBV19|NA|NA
TGTGCCAGTAGTATCGACAGTGCCCAAGAGACCCAGTACTTC
CASSIDSAQETQYF
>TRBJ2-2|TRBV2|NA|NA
TGTGCCAGCAGTGAACACAGCTCCACCGGGGAGCTGTTTTTT
CASSEHSSTGELFF
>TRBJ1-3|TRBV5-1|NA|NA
TGCGCCAGTTCACGGGACACCCAAAACTCTGGAAACACCATATATTTT
CASSRDTQNSGNTIYF
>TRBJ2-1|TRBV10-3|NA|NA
TGTGCCATCAGTGAGTTGACATCCACACGCATCGATGAGCAGTTCTTC
CAISELTSTRIDEQFF
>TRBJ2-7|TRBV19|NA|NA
TGTGCCAGTAGCCAGGATCTTTTATACGACGAGCAGTACTTC
CASSQDLLYDEQYF
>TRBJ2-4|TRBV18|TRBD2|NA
TGTGCCAGCTCCGGGAGGGAGCTTATAGCCAAAAACATTCAGTACTTC
CASSGRELIAKNIQYF
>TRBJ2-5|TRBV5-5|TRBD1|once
TGTGCCAGCATGCGTTGGACAGGGGGCGAGGGTGAGACCCAGTACTTC
CASMRWTGGEGETQYF
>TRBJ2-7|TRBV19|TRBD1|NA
TGTGCCAGTAGTATAGACCCGGGACAGGGGTCCGAGCAGTACTTC
CASSIDPGQGSEQYF